One and the same sample provided the 14 T cell receptor beta chains below, sequenced in a study of blood T cells in healthy people across ages. Next came a second PCR, run for about 6 to 12 cycles, which used a sample-barcoded 5' primer along with a J-beta primer mix. TCRdb used MiXCR to reprocess the 5' RACE reads, holding one entry per CDR3 protein. The sample holds 550,000 to 700,000 distinct CDR3 sequences, 27% seen once. The source material was blood. The receptor source for this set is a woman between 65 and 79 years old in good health.

With regard to this clonotype: A much larger clone lies one base from this, so it may be a read error. The chain links TRBV10-3 to TRBJ2-1; a possible D gene is TRBD2 (5 bases). Germline loops: CDR1 ENHRY, CDR2 SYGVKD. V dropped 0 bases and J dropped 7 bases, with 13 bases sitting between them. This CDR3 has 15 amino acids. The CDR3 spells CAISESRTYPNEQFF. As DNA, the CDR3 is TGTGCCATCAGTGAGTCCAGGACTTACCCGAATGAGCAGTTCTTC.

This clonotype was seen only a few times. The gene calls are TRBV6-2 or TRBV6-3 and TRBJ2-5, with 11 nucleotides matching TRBD1. The DNA end is a closer match to TRBJ2-7, so the J assignment may be wrong. This CDR3 has 16 amino acids. The germline V gene has CDR1 MNHEY and CDR2 SVGEGT. The CDR3 is CATLTRDRGEANEQYF. The CDR3 DNA is TGTGCCACGCTTACCCGGGACAGGGGGGAGGCCAACGAGCAGTACTTC.

This clonotype was found a few times. The V and J genes are TRBV10-3 and TRBJ1-1; tentative D call: TRBD1 (5 bases). V lost 4 bases and J 1 base, leaving 10 bases between the germline ends. Germline CDR1 reads ENHRY; CDR2 reads SYGVKD. This CDR3 comprises 14 residues. The CDR3 DNA follows: TGTGCCATCAGTGCCCCTCAGGGGAACACTGAAGCTTTCTTT. Translated, it gives CAISAPQGNTEAFF.

The chain links TRBV20-1 to TRBJ2-1; D is unresolved. V was pared by 5 bases and J by 8 bases, with 13 bases between. Per germline, CDR1 DFQATT and CDR2 SNEGSKA (reference sequence). CDR3 length: 12 amino acids. CDR3 amino acids: CSAGRRVDEQFF. The DNA of the CDR3 is TGCAGTGCTGGAAGAAGGGTCGATGAGCAGTTCTTC.

This clonotype was seen only a few times. V gene TRBV5-1 combines with J gene TRBJ2-7, with TRBD1 identical over 8 bases. The tail of the sequence fits TRBJ2-1 better, so the J call may be wrong. Germline V gives CDR1 SGHRS, CDR2 YFSETQ. CDR3 length equals 18 residues. The DNA of the CDR3 is TGCGCCAGCAGCTTGGCACTGGGTTGGCAGGGGGCAGGCAATGAGCAGTTCTTC. This gives the protein CASSLALGWQGAGNEQFF.

J is TRBJ2-7 and V is TRBV7-2; TRBD1 aligns across 8 bases. CDR3 length: 14 residues. Germline CDR1 is SGHTA and CDR2 is FQGNSA. J lost 4 bases, V lost 5 bases, and 7 bases had no gene match. CDR3 DNA sequence: TGTGCCAGCAGCCCGGACAGGGCTAGATACGAGCAGTACTTC. Protein: CASSPDRARYEQYF.

V and J are TRBV3-1 and TRBJ1-1; D not resolved. CDR1 and CDR2 (germline): LGHDT, YNNKEL (reference sequence). V lost 1 base to trimming and J lost 0 bases, with 9 bases between them. The CDR3 covers 15 residues. The CDR3 sequence is CASSQVATMNTEAFF. Written as DNA, the CDR3 is TGTGCCAGCAGCCAAGTGGCCACCATGAACACTGAAGCTTTCTTT.

This clonotype turned up a few times. This sequence joins TRBV5-6 and TRBJ2-2; D remains ambiguous. There are 15 residues in the CDR3. Germline-derived CDR1 and CDR2 are SGHDT and YYEEEE. Trimming left V 4 bases short and J 0 bases short, with 10 bases between. The CDR3 spells CASSTGGPNTGELFF. The CDR3 nucleotides are TGTGCCAGCAGCACTGGCGGTCCGAACACCGGGGAGCTGTTTTTT.

The chain couples TRBV6-6 to TRBJ1-2; the D is unclear. CDR3 length equals 15 residues. Trimming took off 0 bases at V and 1 base at J, with 9 bases between the two ends. In germline, CDR1 is MNHNY, CDR2 SVGAGI (reference sequence). CDR3 sequence: CASSYSVGDNYGYTF. The CDR3 DNA sequence: TGTGCCAGCAGTTACTCGGTTGGCGATAACTATGGCTACACCTTC.

The chain carries TRBV7-2 and TRBJ1-6; no definite D call. Germline V gene sequence: CDR1 SGHTA, CDR2 FQGNSA. With 3 bases removed from V and 13 bases from J, the gap between germline ends came to 10 bases. This CDR3 comprises 12 residues. This CDR3 reads CASSLSPGPLHF. DNA of the CDR3: TGTGCCAGCAGCTTGTCACCGGGGCCCCTCCACTTT.

This clonotype has more than one count but fewer than ten. The junction and the germline gene differ at one end; a read error may be behind it. V is TRBV20-1 and J is TRBJ2-7, with D maybe TRBD1 (6 bases). The end of the DNA fits TRBJ2-5 better, so the J call may be wrong. Germline CDR1 DFQATT, CDR2 SNEGSKA (reference sequence). The CDR3 is 12 amino acids. The CDR3 spells CSARGGQGTQYF. The DNA for the CDR3 is TGCAGTGCTAGAGGGGGGCAAGGGACCCAGTACTTC.

This chain links TRBV5-5 with TRBJ2-2; 12 nucleotides line up with TRBD2. The V segment lost 4 bases and the J segment 5 bases; nucleotides outside the gene matches: 6. The CDR3 runs 16 residues. Germline-derived CDR1 and CDR2 are SGHKS and YYEKEE (reference sequence). CDR3 amino acids: CASSPRTSGVTGELFF. As DNA, the CDR3 is TGTGCCAGCAGCCCGCGGACTAGCGGGGTTACCGGGGAGCTGTTTTTT.

This clonotype showed up just a few times. J is TRBJ1-2 and V is TRBV7-9, with TRBD1 as a possible D gene (5 bases). The germline V gene has CDR1 SEHNR and CDR2 FQNEAQ (reference sequence). V lost 1 base and J 2 bases, leaving 17 bases between the germline ends. This CDR3 contains 17 residues. The CDR3 sequence is CASSLGLLRGTNYGYTF. CDR3 nucleotides: TGTGCCAGCAGCTTAGGACTTCTCCGGGGCACCAACTATGGCTACACCTTC.

The sample holds many counts of this clonotype. The chain joins TRBV5-1 to TRBJ2-3; D may match TRBD1 or TRBD2 (5 bases each). This CDR3 has 14 amino acids. CDR1 and CDR2 (germline): SGHRS, YFSETQ. V shed 1 base and J shed 2 bases, with 8 bases lying between them. The CDR3 loop is CASSLTGTTDTQYF. In nucleotides, the CDR3 is TGCGCCAGCAGCTTGACGGGGACCACAGATACGCAGTATTTT.